The rows below give T cell receptor beta chains drawn from one sample of a study of breast tumors, draining lymph nodes, adjacent tissues. TCRdb reanalysed the multiplex PCR reads using MiXCR and keeps one entry per CDR3 protein. Altogether about 230,000 distinct CDR3 sequences are present, approximately 29% being singletons, with the ten largest covering more than 1.3%. Sequencing used axillary lymph node tissue. The receptors come from a female donor with breast cancer. Some clones in this sample may be carry-over from other donors' samples. Both conserved end residues are part of each CDR3. Each record gives: J gene, clone size, D gene, V gene, CDR3 protein, CDR3 DNA. D genes are given only for firm matches. A clone size is listed for some rows: how often the clone was seen (once, few, many), or a class if it is expanded.

TRBJ2-1 | many | TRBD2 | TRBV15 | CATSRRPGLGYNEQFF | TGTGCCACCAGCAGACGTCCGGGACTAGGCTACAATGAGCAGTTCTTC
TRBJ1-5 | . | . | TRBV6-1 | CASSDEGLSNQPQHF | TGTGCCAGCAGTGACGAGGGTTTAAGCAATCAGCCCCAGCATTTT
TRBJ2-3 | many | . | TRBV10-2 | CASSVQGSPDTQYF | TGCGCCAGCAGTGTTCAGGGGAGCCCAGATACGCAGTATTTT
TRBJ2-2 | . | . | TRBV2 | CASSPQGRELFF | TGTGCCAGCAGTCCCCAAGGGCGGGAGCTGTTTTTT
TRBJ2-3 | . | TRBD2 | TRBV14 | CASSRGGTSGTREQYF | TGTGCCAGCAGCCGCGGAGGGACTAGCGGGACAAGGGAGCAGTATTTT
TRBJ1-1 | few | TRBD1 | TRBV11-1 | CASSLWTGRKNTEAFF | TGTGCCAGCAGCCTGTGGACAGGGAGGAAGAACACTGAAGCTTTCTTT
TRBJ2-6 | . | TRBD2 | TRBV20-1 | CSATRGGRSGANVLTF | TGCAGTGCTACGCGGGGAGGGCGCTCTGGGGCCAACGTCCTGACTTTC
TRBJ2-7 | many | . | TRBV6-5 | CASSSRDGVSYEQYF | TGTGCCAGCAGCTCCCGGGACGGTGTCTCCTACGAGCAGTACTTC
TRBJ2-6 | . | . | TRBV7-8 | CASREGRSGANVLTF | TGTGCCAGCAGAGAGGGCCGCTCTGGGGCCAACGTCCTGACTTTC
TRBJ1-4 | many | TRBD1 | TRBV19 | CASSVALGQRNEKLFF | TGTGCCAGTAGTGTCGCCCTGGGACAGAGGAATGAAAAACTGTTTTTT
TRBJ1-2 | many | . | TRBV7-6 | CASSFEGLGGYTF | TGTGCCAGCAGCTTTGAGGGTCTAGGTGGCTACACCTTC
TRBJ1-6 | many | . | TRBV30 | CAWSVGGLVNSPLHF | TGTGCCTGGAGTGTTGGGGGACTTGTTAATTCACCCCTCCACTTT
TRBJ1-2 | many | . | TRBV24-1 | CATSTTAGNYGYTF | TGTGCCACCAGCACGACAGCCGGCAACTATGGCTACACCTTC
TRBJ2-5 | many | . | TRBV9 | CASSARSWDDQETQYF | TGTGCCAGCAGCGCCCGAAGTTGGGACGACCAAGAGACCCAGTACTTC
TRBJ2-2 | many | . | TRBV4-1 | CASSKTGTQAGELFF | TGCGCCAGCAGCAAAACCGGGACCCAGGCCGGGGAGCTGTTTTTT
TRBJ1-2 | . | . | TRBV7-9 | CASSPMASNYGYTF | TGTGCCAGCAGTCCAATGGCATCTAACTATGGCTACACCTTC
TRBJ1-5 | once | . | TRBV4-1 | CASSQDLGRTPQHF | TGCGCCAGCAGCCAAGATCTGGGGAGAACGCCCCAGCATTTT
TRBJ2-7 | many | . | TRBV29-1 | CSAEGGMGGEQYF | TGCAGCGCTGAGGGGGGAATGGGAGGGGAGCAGTACTTC
TRBJ2-7 | many | TRBD2 | TRBV19 | CASSNWASGNGEQYF | TGTGCCAGTAGTAACTGGGCTAGCGGGAACGGGGAGCAGTACTTC
TRBJ1-6 | many | TRBD1 | TRBV19 | CASQRGDRVSPLHF | TGTGCCAGTCAGCGGGGAGACAGGGTGTCACCCCTCCACTTT
TRBJ2-6 | many | . | TRBV29-1 | CSVWDFGANVLTF | TGCAGCGTTTGGGACTTTGGGGCCAACGTCCTGACTTTC
TRBJ2-1 | . | TRBD2 | TRBV30 | CARLAGEGEQFF | TGTGCCCGATTAGCGGGAGAGGGTGAGCAGTTCTTC
TRBJ1-4 | many | . | TRBV2 | CASNGAASRGEKLFF | TGTGCCAGCAATGGGGCGGCCAGTCGTGGTGAAAAACTGTTTTTT
TRBJ1-4 | . | . | TRBV20-1 | CSACTLAGTAEKLFF | TGCAGTGCTTGCACCTTAGCGGGAACAGCTGAAAAACTGTTTTTT
TRBJ2-1 | many | TRBD1 | TRBV28 | CGTTGRYEQFF | TGTGGCACGACAGGGCGGTATGAGCAGTTCTTC
TRBJ2-6 | many | . | TRBV7-3 | CASSSATGANVLTF | TGTGCCAGCAGCTCTGCTACGGGGGCCAACGTCCTGACTTTC
TRBJ1-4 | many | TRBD1 | TRBV30 | CAWSAGGQLNEKLFF | TGTGCCTGGAGTGCCGGGGGACAGCTTAATGAAAAACTGTTTTTT
TRBJ2-7 | many | . | TRBV11-2 | CASSLDRRGQQYF | TGTGCCAGCAGCTTAGATCGACGGGGCCAGCAGTACTTC
TRBJ1-1 | . | . | TRBV20-1 | CSASQANTEAFF | TGCAGTGCTAGCCAGGCGAACACTGAAGCTTTCTTT
TRBJ2-1 | many | TRBD2 | TRBV9 | CASSVGSGNPFNEQFF | TGTGCCAGCAGCGTAGGCAGCGGGAATCCGTTCAATGAGCAGTTCTTC
TRBJ2-1 | . | . | TRBV27 | CASSLGYEQFF | TGTGCCAGCAGTTTAGGTTATGAGCAGTTCTTC
TRBJ2-2 | many | TRBD2 | TRBV7-8 | CASSLGRMTSGNPIGELFF | TGTGCCAGCAGCTTAGGGCGAATGACTAGCGGGAACCCTATCGGGGAGCTGTTTTTT
TRBJ2-1 | many | . | TRBV12-3/TRBV12-4 | CASRPGLYYNEQFF | TGTGCCAGCAGACCGGGACTCTACTACAATGAGCAGTTCTTC
TRBJ2-1 | once | TRBD2 | TRBV20-1 | CSASPSGNEQFF | TGCAGTGCTAGCCCTAGCGGGAATGAGCAGTTCTTC
TRBJ2-2 | . | TRBD2 | TRBV12-3/TRBV12-4 | CASSLASGRNTGELFF | TGTGCCAGCAGTCTCGCTAGCGGGAGGAACACCGGGGAGCTGTTTTTT
TRBJ2-6 | many | . | TRBV6-1 | CASNRAGYSGANVLTF | TGTGCCAGCAATCGGGCAGGGTACTCTGGGGCCAACGTCCTGACTTTC
TRBJ2-1 | many | TRBD2 | TRBV25-1 | CASSVSGRHEQFF | TGTGCCAGCAGTGTTAGCGGGAGACATGAGCAGTTCTTC
TRBJ2-1 | many | . | TRBV7-9 | CASSHAGAINEQFF | TGTGCCAGCAGCCACGCGGGGGCGATCAATGAGCAGTTCTTC
TRBJ2-1 | . | TRBD1 | TRBV28 | CASSWDSYNEQFF | TGTGCCAGCAGCTGGGACAGCTACAATGAGCAGTTCTTC
TRBJ2-2 | many | TRBD2 | TRBV5-1 | CASSPSGRESTGELFF | TGCGCCAGCAGCCCCAGCGGGAGAGAGAGCACCGGGGAGCTGTTTTTT
TRBJ2-1 | many | TRBD2 | TRBV19 | CASSIGTSGSDEQFF | TGTGCCAGTAGTATTGGGACTAGCGGGAGCGATGAGCAGTTCTTC
TRBJ1-2 | . | . | TRBV4-1 | CAGSIKSTIYGYTF | TGCGCCGGCAGCATTAAGAGCACCATCTATGGCTACACCTTC
TRBJ1-5 | many | TRBD1 | TRBV20-1 | CSAVGQGDGNQPQHF | TGCAGTGCCGTGGGACAGGGGGACGGCAATCAGCCCCAGCATTTT
TRBJ2-3 | . | TRBD2 | TRBV10-3 | CAISELASGRSPTDTQYF | TGTGCCATCAGTGAGTTGGCTAGCGGGAGAAGCCCCACAGATACGCAGTATTTT
TRBJ1-1 | . | . | TRBV6-1 | CASSETRGNTEAFF | TGTGCCAGCAGTGAGACCAGGGGCAACACTGAAGCTTTCTTT
TRBJ1-2 | many | . | TRBV5-1 | CASSWNTATGGYTF | TGCGCCAGCAGCTGGAATACAGCTACCGGGGGCTACACCTTC
TRBJ2-1 | . | TRBD2 | TRBV7-8 | CASSLGGTRGSYNEQFF | TGTGCCAGCAGCTTAGGTGGGACTAGAGGCTCCTACAATGAGCAGTTCTTC
TRBJ2-1 | many | . | TRBV30 | CAWSTKGFSYNEQFF | TGTGCCTGGAGTACGAAAGGGTTTAGTTACAATGAGCAGTTCTTC
TRBJ2-2 | . | TRBD2 | TRBV24-1 | CATSARTRNTGELFF | TGTGCCACCAGTGCCAGGACTAGGAACACCGGGGAGCTGTTTTTT
TRBJ2-7 | . | . | TRBV18 | CASSPPQKYEQYF | TGTGCCAGCTCACCACCACAGAAATACGAGCAGTACTTC